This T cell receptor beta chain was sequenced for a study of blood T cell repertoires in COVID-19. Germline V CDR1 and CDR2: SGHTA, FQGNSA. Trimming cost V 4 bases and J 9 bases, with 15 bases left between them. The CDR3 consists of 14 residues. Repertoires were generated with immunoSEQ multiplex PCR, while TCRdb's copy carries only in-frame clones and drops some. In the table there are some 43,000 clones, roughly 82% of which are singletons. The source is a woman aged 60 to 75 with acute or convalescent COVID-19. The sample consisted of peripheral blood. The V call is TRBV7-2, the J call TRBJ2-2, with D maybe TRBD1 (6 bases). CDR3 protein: CASSSKGHRRELFF. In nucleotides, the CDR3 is TGTGCCAGCAGCTCCAAGGGACACAGGAGGGAGCTGTTTTTT.